The source of this T cell receptor beta chain is a study of blood T cell repertoires in COVID-19. Study context: Specimens from acute and convalescent COVID-19 originated in the United States, Italy and Spain. The analysed material was cDNA or gDNA that came from T cells, B-cell-depleted T cells, or PBMCs.

Deletions cut 0 bases from V and 6 bases from J, with 11 bases between. Germline CDR1 and CDR2: SGHVS and FQNEAQ. This CDR3 comprises 14 residues. Study processing details: Reference gene primer amplification in the assay estimated nucleated cell counts. Only in-frame clones appear in the TCRdb table, and some are missing; sequencing was by immunoSEQ multiplex PCR. V and J calls and clone size are given by that table; D and trimming were obtained from the DNA. This sample has about 190,000 clones, with around nine tenths found just once. Sample: peripheral blood. The V gene is TRBV7-8, the J gene TRBJ1-1; tentative D call: TRBD1 (6 bases). The sequence derives from a man aged 45-65 years with acute or convalescent COVID-19. The CDR3 nucleotides read TGTGCCAGCAGCTTAGCCGACAGGAATCCTGAAGCTTTCTTT. It yields the protein CASSLADRNPEAFF.